This T cell receptor (beta chain) was sequenced for a study of T cells after yellow fever vaccination. Study at large: Libraries from low-cell-number fractions were prepared with the SMART-Seq v4 Ultra Low Input RNA kit. Whole-study findings and limits: After the booster, 96% of CD4 and more than 75% of CD8 primary-response clones were re-detected.

As TCR cDNA was made by 5'RACE template switching, a universal primer site and UMIs were added. TCRdb recomputed calls from the 5' RACE reads with MiXCR, one row per CDR3 protein. The table shows some 69,000 distinct CDR3 sequences, with around 5% occurring only once. This CDR3 is 17 amino acids long. Germline CDR1 and CDR2: DFQATT and SNEGSKA (reference sequence). V was clipped by 1 base and J by 0 bases, with 13 bases between them. The sample holds many counts of this clonotype. The antigen remains unidentified. The source of this sequence is a man aged 18 to 35 who received the YFV17D yellow fever vaccine. The V call is TRBV20-1, the J call TRBJ1-6; the D gene is possibly TRBD1 (5 bases). Sequencing was performed on CD4+ T cells sorted from PBMCs, taken roughly 14 days after the first yellow fever vaccination. The CDR3 nucleotides read TGCAGTGCTAGAGGGGGGAGAGGGACCTCCTATAATTCACCCCTCCACTTT. Residues: CSARGGRGTSYNSPLHF.